This T cell receptor (beta chain) originates from a study of beta chain features in type 1 diabetes. At the level of the study: Examination covered under 110 million sorted cells spanning all samples. Study conclusions and caveats: People with Type 1 diabetes carried modestly yet significantly shorter TCRB CDR3s in all four CD4+ subsets.

Every single donor gave one heparinised blood draw, and these averaged roughly 100 mL. Staining for CD45RO/CCR7/CD25/CD127/CD95/CD27 allowed sorting of CD4+ naive, central memory, regulatory and stem cell-like memory cells. The sequenced template was cDNA made from the entire isolated RNA. Approximately 3.5 million reads per sample on average were obtained from naive, central memory and regulatory T cell samples. Sequencing was performed with immunoSEQ multiplex PCR; in TCRdb, only in-frame clones are kept and a portion is missing. The top ten clones hold about 0.02% of a sample with about 700,000 clones, about an eighth of them seen once. The CDR3 consists of 17 residues. V was shortened by 1 base and J by 1 base, with 15 bases between the two germline ends. Germline V lookup: CDR1 SGHRS, CDR2 YFSETQ. Points on this clone: Its antigen is currently unknown.

The chain has TRBV5-1 and TRBJ1-5; D might be TRBD1 (5 bases). The source is a man between 18 and 29 years old with type 1 diabetes. Sequencing was performed on naive CD4+ T cells from blood. CDR3 sequence (DNA): TGCGCCAGCAGCTTGCAGTGGGGACGACCGAGCAATCAGCCCCAGCATTTT. Translation: CASSLQWGRPSNQPQHF. Based on the CDR3 plus reference TRBV5-1 and TRBJ1-5, the full variable domain is KAGVTQTPRYLIKTRGQQVTLSCSPISGHRSVSWYQQTPGQGLQFLFEYFSETQRNKGNFPGRFSGRQFSNSRSEMNVSTLELGDSALYLCASSLQWGRPSNQPQHFGDGTRLSIL.